This is a list of T cell receptor beta chains from one sample in a study of T cells in Graves' hyperthyroidism and ophthalmopathy. MiXCR, run by TCRdb on the multiplex PCR reads, gives a single entry per CDR3 protein. This table holds around 690,000 distinct CDR3 sequences, about a fifth found once. The sequencing input was blood. The receptors come from a man aged 25 to 45 with Graves' ophthalmopathy. Each CDR3 is given with its conserved first and last residue. D genes are given only for firm matches. Clone size is stated in some rows and not others, as once, few, many or a class when expanded.

CDR3 DNA | CDR3 protein | clone size | J gene | D gene | V gene
TGCAGTGCTCGCGGGCCAGGCGGTGAGCAGTTCTTC | CSARGPGGEQFF | NA | TRBJ2-1 | NA | TRBV20-1
TGTGCCAGCAGCGTACCTACGGGACAGGGTTCTCCCAACACCGGGGAGCTGTTTTTT | CASSVPTGQGSPNTGELFF | few | TRBJ2-2 | TRBD1 | TRBV9
TGTGCCTGGACCAGGGTCGCCCCAGATACGCAGTATTTT | CAWTRVAPDTQYF | NA | TRBJ2-3 | NA | TRBV30
TGCAGTGCGCAACCATTTGGCGAGCAGTACTTC | CSAQPFGEQYF | NA | TRBJ2-7 | NA | TRBV20-1
TGTGCCACTATTGACCCTCCTGGGGGCACTGAAGCTTTCTTT | CATIDPPGGTEAFF | NA | TRBJ1-1 | NA | TRBV28
TGCGCCAGCAGCCAAGATCCGGGCCCGAGCTCCTACGAGCAGTACTTC | CASSQDPGPSSYEQYF | many | TRBJ2-7 | NA | TRBV4-3
TGTGCCAGCAGTTTAGGGCAGAACTCTATCTATGGCTACACCTTC | CASSLGQNSIYGYTF | NA | TRBJ1-2 | NA | TRBV27
TGTGCCAGCAGCTCGGGACTAGGACAGGGAGGCCAGCCCCAGCATTTT | CASSSGLGQGGQPQHF | many | TRBJ1-5 | TRBD1 | TRBV7-8
TGTGCCAGCAGGGCACAGGGGCGGGGGTTTGGAGAAGCTTTCTTT | CASRAQGRGFGEAFF | few | TRBJ1-1 | TRBD1 | TRBV5-6
TGTGCCAGCAACGCGGGAGGGGTGTCCTACAATGAGCAGTTCTTC | CASNAGGVSYNEQFF | many | TRBJ2-1 | TRBD2 | TRBV12-3/TRBV12-4
TGCGCCAGCAGCTTCCCAGGGAACACCGGGGAGCTGTTTTTT | CASSFPGNTGELFF | NA | TRBJ2-2 | NA | TRBV5-1
TGTGCCAGCAGTTACCCCCCGGCCCTTGGCACTGAAGCTTTCTTT | CASSYPPALGTEAFF | many | TRBJ1-1 | NA | TRBV6-1
TGTGCCAGCAGTGAAGGGACGGGGAACACTGAAGCTTTCTTT | CASSEGTGNTEAFF | many | TRBJ1-1 | NA | TRBV6-1
TGTGCCAGCAGCGTAGCGAACACCGGGGAGCCGTTTTTT | CASSVANTGEPFF | NA | TRBJ2-2 | NA | TRBV9
TGTGCCTGGAGTGAGCCAGGTCTAGCGGGAGTCGGCGACGAGCAGTACTTC | CAWSEPGLAGVGDEQYF | NA | TRBJ2-7 | TRBD2 | TRBV30
TGTGCCAGCAGTTTATCCGGGGACACGGCTTGGAAGCAGTACTTC | CASSLSGDTAWKQYF | NA | TRBJ2-7 | NA | TRBV27
TGTGCCAGCAGCATCCTGAGCTCCTACGAGCAGTACTTC | CASSILSSYEQYF | NA | TRBJ2-7 | NA | TRBV7-3
TGCAGCGTTGAAGATCTTGGGGACTCCGGCTACGAGCAGTACTTC | CSVEDLGDSGYEQYF | many | TRBJ2-7 | NA | TRBV29-1
TGCAGTGCTAGAGATCTAGCTAGCGGGATATTGGAGACCCAGTACTTC | CSARDLASGILETQYF | NA | TRBJ2-5 | TRBD2 | TRBV20-1
TGTGCCATCAGTGAGGGGGGAAGTGTCGAGCAGTACTTC | CAISEGGSVEQYF | NA | TRBJ2-7 | NA | TRBV10-3
TGTGCCAGCAGTTTATCCTTAGACAGACCCTACAATGAGCAGTTCTTC | CASSLSLDRPYNEQFF | few | TRBJ2-1 | NA | TRBV27
TGTGGACTGGGGAGGGCCGGAGAGACCCAGTACTTC | CGLGRAGETQYF | NA | TRBJ2-5 | TRBD2 | TRBV27
TGTGCCGGCAGCCTACAGGGGGGGGGACTCCCCAATGAGCAGTTCTTC | CAGSLQGGGLPNEQFF | few | TRBJ2-1 | NA | TRBV7-3
TGTGCCAGCAGCTTAACTGGGAAGCAAGAGACCCAGTACTTC | CASSLTGKQETQYF | NA | TRBJ2-5 | NA | TRBV7-3
TGTGCCAGCAGTTCAATAGAGGGAGGCAAAAACATTCAGTACTTC | CASSSIEGGKNIQYF | NA | TRBJ2-4 | NA | TRBV28
TGTGCCAGCAGCCTGGGACTAGCGGATTACAATGAGCAGTTCTTC | CASSLGLADYNEQFF | many | TRBJ2-1 | TRBD2 | TRBV11-2
TGTGCCAGCAGCCCATCACAGGGGAGCACTGAAGCTTTCTTT | CASSPSQGSTEAFF | NA | TRBJ1-1 | TRBD1 | TRBV3-1
TGTGCCAGCAGGGAACCACCCTTCAAGAAGTTCTTC | CASREPPFKKFF | NA | TRBJ2-1 | NA | TRBV2
TGTGCTAGCAGCCCAGACCTTACTGGGGCCAACGTCCTGACTTTC | CASSPDLTGANVLTF | few | TRBJ2-6 | NA | TRBV7-3
TGCGCCAGCAAATCGGGGCTTTCCGGCTACGAGCAGTACTTC | CASKSGLSGYEQYF | NA | TRBJ2-7 | NA | TRBV4-1
TGTGCCAGTATCCTTCGGGGTGGAGAGACCCAGTACTTC | CASILRGGETQYF | NA | TRBJ2-5 | NA | TRBV3-1
TGTGCCACCAGCAGCATTCACAGGGAACAGTTCTTC | CATSSIHREQFF | few | TRBJ2-1 | NA | TRBV15
TGTGCCACCTCTGGACAGGGGGCGCGGGATACGCAGTATTTT | CATSGQGARDTQYF | NA | TRBJ2-3 | TRBD1 | TRBV2
TGTGCCAGCAGTTGGGCCAGACAAGAGACCCAGTACTTC | CASSWARQETQYF | few | TRBJ2-5 | NA | TRBV27
TGTGCCAGCTCACCATTGGGACAGGGGGCCTACGAGCAGTACTTC | CASSPLGQGAYEQYF | many | TRBJ2-7 | TRBD1 | TRBV18
TGTGCCAGCAGTTCGGACAGGCGTTTCTCCTACGAGCAGTACTTC | CASSSDRRFSYEQYF | few | TRBJ2-7 | TRBD1 | TRBV12-3/TRBV12-4
TGTGCCAGCCTGACAGGCCTTCAAGAGACCCAGTACTTC | CASLTGLQETQYF | many | TRBJ2-5 | NA | TRBV28
TGTGCCACCAGCAGAGAGGGGGGCTACACCTTC | CATSREGGYTF | few | TRBJ1-2 | NA | TRBV15
TGTGCCAGTAGTTCGGCGGGAGGGCCCCCAGATACGCAGTATTTT | CASSSAGGPPDTQYF | NA | TRBJ2-3 | TRBD2 | TRBV19
TGCAGTGCCAAGGGACTAGCGGTGACAGATACGCAGTATTTT | CSAKGLAVTDTQYF | many | TRBJ2-3 | TRBD2 | TRBV20-1
TGTGCCAGCAGAGCCGGACTAGCGGGAGGGAATGGCGGGGAGCTGTTTTTT | CASRAGLAGGNGGELFF | once | TRBJ2-2 | TRBD2 | TRBV27
TGTGCCAGCAGCCTACTCAGAGGGGGCCCGAGCTCCTACAATGAGCAGTTCTTC | CASSLLRGGPSSYNEQFF | NA | TRBJ2-1 | TRBD1 | TRBV11-2
TGTGCCAGCAGTTTACCTAGCGGGAAGAACACCGGGGAGCTGTTTTTT | CASSLPSGKNTGELFF | NA | TRBJ2-2 | TRBD2 | TRBV12-3/TRBV12-4
TGCAGTGCTAGCGACAGGGGGGACGAGCAGTACTTC | CSASDRGDEQYF | NA | TRBJ2-7 | TRBD1 | TRBV20-1
TGTGCCAGTAACGCGGGACTAGCGATCCACGAGCAGTACTTC | CASNAGLAIHEQYF | many | TRBJ2-7 | TRBD2 | TRBV19